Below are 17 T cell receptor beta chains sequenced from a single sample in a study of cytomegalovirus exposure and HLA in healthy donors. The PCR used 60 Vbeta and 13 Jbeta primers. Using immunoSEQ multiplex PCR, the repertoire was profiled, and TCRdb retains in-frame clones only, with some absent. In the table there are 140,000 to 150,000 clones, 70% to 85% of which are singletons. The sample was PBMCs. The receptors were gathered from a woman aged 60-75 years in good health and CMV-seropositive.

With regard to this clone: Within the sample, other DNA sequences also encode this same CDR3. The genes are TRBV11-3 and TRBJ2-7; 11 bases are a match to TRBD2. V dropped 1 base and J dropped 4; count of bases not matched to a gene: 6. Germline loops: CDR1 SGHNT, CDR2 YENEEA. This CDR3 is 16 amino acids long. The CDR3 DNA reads TGTGCCAGCAGCTTAGCCCTAGCGGGAGGCCCGTACGAGCAGTACTTC. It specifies CASSLALAGGPYEQYF.

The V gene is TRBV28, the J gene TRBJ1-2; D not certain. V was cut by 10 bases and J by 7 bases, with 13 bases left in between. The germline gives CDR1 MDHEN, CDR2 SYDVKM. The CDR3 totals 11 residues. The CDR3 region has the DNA TGTGCCATCCCCATGGGAGGTGGCTACACCTTC. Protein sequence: CAIPMGGGYTF.

CDR3 in amino acids: CASTLTTGGGNTEAFF. CDR3 DNA sequence: TGTGCCAGCACCCTAACAACAGGGGGAGGGAACACTGAAGCTTTCTTT. The chain links TRBV11-2 to TRBJ1-1; 8 bases match TRBD1. Germline V CDR1 and CDR2: SGHAT, FQNNGV. The V and J ends lost 7 bases and 1 base, in that order; junction bases with no gene match: 11. The CDR3 is 16 amino acids.

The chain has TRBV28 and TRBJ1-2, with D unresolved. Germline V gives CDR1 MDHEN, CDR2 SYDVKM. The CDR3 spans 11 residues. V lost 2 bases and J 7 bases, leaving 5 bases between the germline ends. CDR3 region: CASSLTGGYTF. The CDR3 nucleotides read TGTGCCAGCAGTTTAACGGGTGGCTACACCTTC.

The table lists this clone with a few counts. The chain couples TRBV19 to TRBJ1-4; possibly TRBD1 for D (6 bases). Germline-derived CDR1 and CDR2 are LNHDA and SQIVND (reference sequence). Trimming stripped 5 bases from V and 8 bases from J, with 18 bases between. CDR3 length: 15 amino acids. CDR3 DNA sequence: TGTGCCAGTAGTTCGCCTGGGGGCGCGCACGAAAAACTGTTTTTT. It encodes CASSSPGGAHEKLFF.

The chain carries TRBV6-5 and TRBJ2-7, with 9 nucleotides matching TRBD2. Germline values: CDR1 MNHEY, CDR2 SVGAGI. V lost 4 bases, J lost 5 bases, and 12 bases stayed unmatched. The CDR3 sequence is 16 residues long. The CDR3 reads CASSSDLSGSVDEQYF. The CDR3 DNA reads TGTGCCAGCAGTTCAGATCTTAGCGGGAGTGTCGACGAGCAGTACTTC.

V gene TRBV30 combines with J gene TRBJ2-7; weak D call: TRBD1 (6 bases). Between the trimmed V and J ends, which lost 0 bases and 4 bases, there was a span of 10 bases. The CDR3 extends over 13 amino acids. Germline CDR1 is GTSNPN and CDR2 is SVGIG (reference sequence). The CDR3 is CAWSVLQGYEQYF. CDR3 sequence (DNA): TGTGCCTGGAGTGTCCTACAGGGTTACGAGCAGTACTTC.

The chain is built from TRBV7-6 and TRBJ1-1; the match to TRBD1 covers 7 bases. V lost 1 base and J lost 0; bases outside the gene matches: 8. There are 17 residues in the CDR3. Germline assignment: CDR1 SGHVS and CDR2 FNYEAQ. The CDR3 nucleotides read TGTGCCAGCAGCTTAGGGGGACAGTACAACATGAACACTGAAGCTTTCTTT. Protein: CASSLGGQYNMNTEAFF.

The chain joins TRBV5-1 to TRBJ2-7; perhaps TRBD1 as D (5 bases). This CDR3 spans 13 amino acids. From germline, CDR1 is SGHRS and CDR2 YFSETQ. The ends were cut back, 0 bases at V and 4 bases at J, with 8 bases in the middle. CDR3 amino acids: CASSLVPGYEQYF. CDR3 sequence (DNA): TGCGCCAGCAGCTTGGTTCCAGGGTACGAGCAGTACTTC.

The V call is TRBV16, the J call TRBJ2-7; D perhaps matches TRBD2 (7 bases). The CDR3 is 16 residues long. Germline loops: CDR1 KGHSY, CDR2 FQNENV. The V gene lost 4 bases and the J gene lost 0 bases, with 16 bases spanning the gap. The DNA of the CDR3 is TGTGCCAGCAGCCCTCAGGGGAGGGGTTACTCCTACGAGCAGTACTTC. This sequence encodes CASSPQGRGYSYEQYF.

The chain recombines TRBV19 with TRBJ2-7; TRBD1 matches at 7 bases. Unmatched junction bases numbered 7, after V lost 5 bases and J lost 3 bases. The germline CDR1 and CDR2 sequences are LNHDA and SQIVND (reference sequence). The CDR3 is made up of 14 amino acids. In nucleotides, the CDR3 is TGTGCCAGTAGTCGGACAGGCGAATTCTACGAGCAGTACTTC. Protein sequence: CASSRTGEFYEQYF.

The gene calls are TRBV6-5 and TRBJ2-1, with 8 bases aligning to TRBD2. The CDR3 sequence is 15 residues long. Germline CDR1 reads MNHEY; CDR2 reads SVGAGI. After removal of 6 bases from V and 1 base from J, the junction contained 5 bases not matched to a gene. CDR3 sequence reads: CASSLSGISYNEQFF. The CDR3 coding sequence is TGTGCCAGCAGCCTTAGCGGGATATCCTACAATGAGCAGTTCTTC.

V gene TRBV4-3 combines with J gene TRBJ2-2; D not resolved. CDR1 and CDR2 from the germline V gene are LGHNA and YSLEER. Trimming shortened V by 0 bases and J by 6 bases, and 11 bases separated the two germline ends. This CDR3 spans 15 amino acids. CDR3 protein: CASSQDRNIAGELFF. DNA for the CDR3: TGCGCCAGCAGCCAAGATCGAAACATCGCCGGGGAGCTGTTTTTT.

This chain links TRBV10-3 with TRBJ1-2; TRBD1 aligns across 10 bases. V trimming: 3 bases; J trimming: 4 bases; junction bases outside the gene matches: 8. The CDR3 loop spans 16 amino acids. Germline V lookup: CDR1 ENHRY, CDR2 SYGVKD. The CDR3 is CAISEGGTGDGYGYTF. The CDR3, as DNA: TGTGCCATCAGTGAAGGGGGGACAGGGGATGGCTATGGCTACACCTTC.

The CDR3 here is CASSRRGETEAFF. The CDR3 DNA follows: TGTGCCAGCAGTCGCCGGGGGGAGACTGAAGCTTTCTTT. This chain uses TRBV7-9 with TRBJ1-1, with D possibly TRBD1 on 5 matching bases. Trimming cost V 6 bases and J 5 bases, with 13 bases left between them. Germline V lookup: CDR1 SEHNR, CDR2 FQNEAQ (reference sequence). The CDR3 extends over 13 amino acids.

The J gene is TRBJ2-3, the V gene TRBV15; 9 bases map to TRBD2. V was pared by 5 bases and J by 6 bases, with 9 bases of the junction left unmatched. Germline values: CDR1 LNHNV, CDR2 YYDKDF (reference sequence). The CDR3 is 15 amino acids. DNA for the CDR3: TGTGCCACCAGCCTTAGCGGGAGCGGTGGGGATACGCAGTATTTT. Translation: CATSLSGSGGDTQYF.

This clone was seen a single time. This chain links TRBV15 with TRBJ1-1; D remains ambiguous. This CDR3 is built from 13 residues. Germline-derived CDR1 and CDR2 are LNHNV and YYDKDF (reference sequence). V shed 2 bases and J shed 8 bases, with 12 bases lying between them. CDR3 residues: CATSRRSRGEAFF. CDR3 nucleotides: TGTGCCACCAGCAGACGAAGCCGGGGAGAAGCTTTCTTT.